This entry concerns a single T cell receptor beta chain. One end of the junction fails to match germline, which may point to a read error. The data stem from a study of brain T cells in children with intractable seizures. Only in-frame clones appear in the TCRdb table, and some are missing; sequencing was by immunoSEQ multiplex PCR. This table holds around 100,000 clones, 94% found once. The source of this sequence is a boy less than two years old with hemimegalencephaly and intractable seizures. Sequencing used peripheral blood, obtained at surgery.

Written as DNA, the CDR3 is TGTGCCATCCGTGCAGAACACCGGGGAGCTGTTTTT. Amino acid sequence: CAIRAEHRGAVF. The rearrangement links TRBV6-8 to TRBJ2-2; maybe TRBD2 (5 bases). This CDR3 contains 12 residues. In germline, CDR1 is MNHGY, CDR2 SAAAGT.